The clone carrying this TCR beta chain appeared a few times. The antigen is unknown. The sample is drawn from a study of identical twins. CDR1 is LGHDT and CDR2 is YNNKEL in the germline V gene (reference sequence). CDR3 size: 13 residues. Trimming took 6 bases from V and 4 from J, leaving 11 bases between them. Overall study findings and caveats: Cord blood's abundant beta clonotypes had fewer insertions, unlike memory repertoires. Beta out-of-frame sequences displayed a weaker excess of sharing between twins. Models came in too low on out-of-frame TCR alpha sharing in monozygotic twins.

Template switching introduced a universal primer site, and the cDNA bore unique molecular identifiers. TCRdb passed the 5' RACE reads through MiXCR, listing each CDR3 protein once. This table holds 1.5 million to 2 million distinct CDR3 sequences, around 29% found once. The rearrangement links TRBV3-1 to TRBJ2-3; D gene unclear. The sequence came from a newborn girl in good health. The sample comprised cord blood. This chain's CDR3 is CASSSSLADTQYF. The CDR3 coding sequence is TGTGCCAGCAGTTCTTCTTTGGCAGATACGCAGTATTTT.